Listed below are T cell receptor beta chains from one sample, sequenced in a study of cytomegalovirus exposure and HLA in healthy donors. Profiled with immunoSEQ multiplex PCR; TCRdb holds only in-frame clones, not every one. This listing includes around 140,000 clones. The specimen sequenced was PBMCs. These receptors were obtained from a woman in her thirties or forties in good health and CMV-seronegative. Both conserved end residues are part of each CDR3. The D gene is left open where the match is weak.

cdr3_aa cdr3_nt v_call d_call j_call
CASSLGFGDYGYTF TGTGCCAGCAGCTTAGGTTTCGGGGACTATGGCTACACCTTC TRBV7-2 NA TRBJ1-2
CASSLSRSPGRGAFF TGTGCCAGCAGCTTATCCCGTTCCCCAGGCAGGGGCGCTTTCTTT TRBV11-2 NA TRBJ1-1
CASSPQRAFGYGYTF TGTGCCAGCAGCCCTCAGAGGGCATTTGGCTATGGCTACACCTTC TRBV6-5 NA TRBJ1-2
CASLPPPGGMNTEAFF TGTGCCAGCCTTCCCCCCCCAGGGGGCATGAACACTGAAGCTTTCTTT TRBV28 TRBD1 TRBJ1-1
CASSYRQDRVADTQYF TGTGCCAGCAGTTACCGACAGGACAGGGTTGCAGATACGCAGTATTTT TRBV6-6 TRBD1 TRBJ2-3
CSAGTEQFF TGCAGTGCTGGGACAGAGCAGTTCTTC TRBV20-1 NA TRBJ2-1
CATSRALEFFNEKLFF TGTGCCACCAGCAGAGCCCTGGAGTTCTTTAATGAAAAACTGTTTTTT TRBV15 NA TRBJ1-4
CASSLDAPGEAFF TGTGCCAGCAGCTTAGACGCGCCGGGTGAAGCTTTCTTT TRBV7-9 NA TRBJ1-1
CASCQQGSGEKLFF TGTGCCAGCTGTCAACAGGGATCGGGGGAAAAACTGTTTTTT TRBV7-3 NA TRBJ1-4
CASSQVWGRSPDTQYF TGTGCCAGCAGCCAAGTGTGGGGGCGCTCCCCAGATACGCAGTATTTT TRBV14 NA TRBJ2-3
CASSLAPGQPNYGYTF TGCGCCAGCAGCTTGGCCCCTGGGCAGCCAAACTATGGCTACACCTTC TRBV5-1 NA TRBJ1-2
CASSLGGGSIDTQYF TGTGCCAGCAGCCTTGGGGGGGGGTCGATAGATACGCAGTATTTT TRBV5-4 TRBD2 TRBJ2-3
CASSYSSGGAEDTQYF TGTGCCAGCAGTTACTCTAGCGGGGGGGCAGAAGATACGCAGTATTTT TRBV6-5 TRBD2 TRBJ2-3
CASSLSSGGGGETQYF TGCGCCAGCAGCTTGTCCTCGGGCGGGGGAGGAGAGACCCAGTACTTC TRBV5-1 TRBD2 TRBJ2-5
CASSQGGGEANYGYTF TGCGCCAGCAGCCAAGGAGGGGGCGAGGCTAACTATGGCTACACCTTC TRBV4-3 TRBD1 TRBJ1-2
CASSPRARGNYGYTF TGTGCCAGCAGCCCTAGGGCTCGGGGGAACTATGGCTACACCTTC TRBV5-5 NA TRBJ1-2
CASSETGVYSNQPQHF TGTGCCAGCAGTGAAACGGGAGTGTATAGCAATCAGCCCCAGCATTTT TRBV6-1 NA TRBJ1-5
CASSLRGGGMNTEAFF TGTGCCAGCAGTTTAAGGGGGGGCGGAATGAACACTGAAGCTTTCTTT TRBV28 NA TRBJ1-1
CASSVDRAGGGYTF TGCGCCAGCAGCGTCGACAGGGCGGGTGGCGGCTACACCTTC TRBV5-1 TRBD1 TRBJ1-2
CASSTKQGATNEKLFF TGCGCCAGCAGCACCAAACAGGGAGCAACTAATGAAAAACTGTTTTTT TRBV5-1 NA TRBJ1-4
CASSLDSAGRNQPQHF TGTGCCAGCAGCTTAGATTCGGCAGGGCGAAATCAGCCCCAGCATTTT TRBV7-2 NA TRBJ1-5
CASSQDSGNEQYF TGCGCCAGCAGCCAAGATTCCGGGAACGAGCAGTACTTC TRBV4-1 NA TRBJ2-7
CASSAQAAFF TGTGCCAGCAGTGCCCAAGCGGCTTTCTTT TRBV2 NA TRBJ1-1
CASSPGTGSYEQYF TGTGCCAGCTCGCCCGGGACAGGGTCCTACGAGCAGTACTTC TRBV18 TRBD1 TRBJ2-7
CATRLPGRGNEQFF TGTGCCACCAGACTACCCGGACGCGGTAATGAGCAGTTCTTC TRBV19 NA TRBJ2-1
CASSPTRGTGSEAFF TGTGCCAGCTCACCTACTAGGGGGACCGGCAGTGAAGCTTTCTTT TRBV18 NA TRBJ1-1
CASSAYRGRGTDTQYF TGTGCCAGCAGTGCCTACAGGGGGCGCGGGACAGATACGCAGTATTTT TRBV6-1 TRBD1 TRBJ2-3
CASSQEARGGTEAFF TGTGCCAGCAGCCAAGAAGCCAGGGGAGGGACTGAAGCTTTCTTT TRBV4-2 NA TRBJ1-1
CASSYSRTSNQPQHF TGTGCCAGCAGTTACTCTAGGACTTCCAATCAGCCCCAGCATTTT TRBV6-5 NA TRBJ1-5
CASSVGGLALYTQYF TGTGCCAGCAGCGTAGGAGGACTAGCACTTTATACGCAGTATTTT TRBV9 TRBD2 TRBJ2-3
CASSVGGGYTEAFF TGTGCCAGCAGCGTCGGGGGGGGGTACACTGAAGCTTTCTTT TRBV11-3 NA TRBJ1-1
CASSLPQTGRSGNTIYF TGTGCCAGCAGCTTACCCCAGACAGGGCGCTCTGGAAACACCATATATTTT TRBV7-8 TRBD1 TRBJ1-3
CASSFLAGDLAGELFF TGCGCCAGCAGCTTCCTAGCGGGGGATTTAGCCGGGGAGCTGTTTTTT TRBV5-1 TRBD2 TRBJ2-2
CAATVQGSDEQYF TGTGCCGCCACCGTACAGGGGAGCGACGAGCAGTACTTC TRBV10-3 TRBD1 TRBJ2-7
CASSSGQGSGNTIYF TGTGCCAGCAGTTCGGGACAGGGCTCTGGAAACACCATATATTTT TRBV7-3 TRBD1 TRBJ1-3
CASSLGQGGEGYTF TGCGCCAGCAGCCTGGGACAGGGCGGCGAGGGCTACACCTTC TRBV5-1 TRBD1 TRBJ1-2
CASSLREWRGESGTDTQYF TGTGCCAGCAGCCTAAGAGAGTGGAGGGGAGAATCCGGCACAGATACGCAGTATTTT TRBV14 NA TRBJ2-3
CASSQEVAGDEQFF TGTGCCAGCAGCCAAGAGGTAGCGGGCGATGAGCAGTTCTTC TRBV4-2 TRBD2 TRBJ2-1
CASSSRPPADTQYF TGTGCCAGCAGCTCCCGCCCCCCGGCAGATACGCAGTATTTT TRBV9 NA TRBJ2-3
CASSSELQGRTEAFF TGTGCCAGCAGCTCCGAGTTACAGGGGAGGACTGAAGCTTTCTTT TRBV7-2 TRBD1 TRBJ1-1
CASSLSWGRTGELFF TGTGCCAGCAGCTTGAGTTGGGGGCGTACCGGGGAGCTGTTTTTT TRBV5-4 NA TRBJ2-2
CASSGAGDRTDTQYF TGTGCCAGCAGCGGGGCGGGGGACCGCACAGATACGCAGTATTTT TRBV7-2 TRBD2 TRBJ2-3
CASRGTGANYGYTF TGTGCCAGTAGGGGGACGGGAGCTAACTATGGCTACACCTTC TRBV19 NA TRBJ1-2
CASSLGAQGTNEKLFF TGTGCCAGCAGCTTAGGTGCGCAGGGAACTAATGAAAAACTGTTTTTT TRBV7-6 NA TRBJ1-4
CASSLALEGGYTF TGTGCCAGCTCACTGGCTCTGGAGGGTGGCTACACCTTC TRBV18 NA TRBJ1-2
CASSQEARLNQPQHF TGCGCCAGCAGCCAAGAGGCGCGGCTGAATCAGCCCCAGCATTTT TRBV4-3 NA TRBJ1-5
CASSLETNTEAFF TGTGCCAGCAGTTTAGAGACAAACACTGAAGCTTTCTTT TRBV28 NA TRBJ1-1
CASSQGVYNEQFF TGTGCCAGCAGTCAGGGGGTTTACAATGAGCAGTTCTTC TRBV2 TRBD1 TRBJ2-1
CASSLTRGQGGSKVGETQYF TGTGCCAGCAGCTTAACGAGAGGACAGGGGGGAAGTAAGGTAGGGGAGACCCAGTACTTC TRBV7-3 TRBD1 TRBJ2-5
CASSPGGDEAFF TGTGCCAGCTCACCCGGGGGGGATGAAGCTTTCTTT TRBV18 NA TRBJ1-1
CASSRLQGAGNYGYTF TGTGCCAGCAGCCGATTACAGGGGGCAGGGAACTATGGCTACACCTTC TRBV5-4 TRBD1 TRBJ1-2
CAIYQQGLRYTF TGTGCCATATATCAACAGGGGCTGCGCTACACCTTC TRBV28 TRBD1 TRBJ1-2
CASSPGTISYEQYF TGTGCCAGCAGCCCCGGGACTATTTCCTACGAGCAGTACTTC TRBV7-9 TRBD2 TRBJ2-7
CASSLSAFNQPQHF TGTGCCAGCAGCTTATCAGCGTTCAATCAGCCCCAGCATTTT TRBV7-3 NA TRBJ1-5